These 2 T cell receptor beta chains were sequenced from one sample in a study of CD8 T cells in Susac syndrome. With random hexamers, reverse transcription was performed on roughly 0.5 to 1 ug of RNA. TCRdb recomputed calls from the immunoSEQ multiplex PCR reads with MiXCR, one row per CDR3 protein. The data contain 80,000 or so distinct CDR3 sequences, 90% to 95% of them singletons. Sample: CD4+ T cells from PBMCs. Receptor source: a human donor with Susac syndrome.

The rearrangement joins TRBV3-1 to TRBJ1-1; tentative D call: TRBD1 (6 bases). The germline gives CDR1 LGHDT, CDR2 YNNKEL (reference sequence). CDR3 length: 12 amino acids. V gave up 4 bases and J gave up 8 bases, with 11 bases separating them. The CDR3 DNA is TGTGCCAGCAGCCCTCGGGACAAGGAAGCTTTCTTT. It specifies CASSPRDKEAFF.

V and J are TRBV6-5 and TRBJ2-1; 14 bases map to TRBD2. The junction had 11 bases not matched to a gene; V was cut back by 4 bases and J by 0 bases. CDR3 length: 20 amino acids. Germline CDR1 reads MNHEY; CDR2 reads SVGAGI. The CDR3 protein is CASSSRLAGGPSRSYNEQFF. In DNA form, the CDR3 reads TGTGCCAGCAGTTCCCGACTAGCGGGGGGGCCTAGCCGCTCCTACAATGAGCAGTTCTTC.